This T cell receptor (beta chain) derives from a study of OX40 agonist ivuxolimab in advanced cancers. The overall study: Ivuxolimab, an antibody that agonizes OX40 (CD134), was administered to the patients. Study-wide results and caveats: In the 0.1 to 3.0 mg/kg range, CD4+ and CD8+ blood T cells had expanded clonally by week 6. Relative to CD4+ cells, CD8+ T cells on average had more expanded clones.

CDR1 and CDR2 from the germline V gene are SGHTA and FQGNSA. There are 17 residues in the CDR3. With 1 base removed from V and 7 bases from J, the gap between germline ends came to 20 bases. Comments on this clone: What it binds is unknown.

Excluded were patients having autoimmune disease history or systemic immunosuppression. The assay was immunoSEQ multiplex PCR, and TCRdb's table has in-frame clones only and misses some. The sample carries tens of thousands of clones, more than 80% recorded once. Sequences were derived from CD4+ or CD8+ T cells sorted from blood, sampled in a trial of the OX40 agonist ivuxolimab. This clonotype originated in an adult with an advanced solid tumor such as melanoma, head and neck, liver or kidney cancer. The V call is TRBV7-2, the J call TRBJ2-1; D tentatively fits TRBD1 or TRBD2 (5 bases each). CDR3 coding DNA: TGTGCCAGCAGCTTAGTTCTTGGGGGAGCTGGTAGAAATGAGCAGTTCTTC. It is translated as CASSLVLGGAGRNEQFF.